This T cell receptor beta chain was retrieved from a study of blood T cell repertoires in COVID-19. Study-wide background: Acute and convalescent COVID-19 samples came from the United States, Italy and Spain. From T cells, B-cell-depleted T cells, or PBMCs came the material, which was cDNA or gDNA.

Per the authors' pipeline: How many nucleated cells were present was estimated from reference gene primer amplification. Profiled with immunoSEQ multiplex PCR; TCRdb holds only in-frame clones, not every one. The V and J calls and clone size were taken over from that table, and D and trimming were inferred from the DNA. The sample holds roughly 30,000 clones; under 80% are singletons and the top ten take approximately 36%. Sequenced: peripheral blood. This TCR came from a man between 65 and 85 years old with acute or convalescent COVID-19.

The CDR3 sequence is CAWDSTGNNSPLHF. DNA of the CDR3: TGTGCCTGGGATTCGACAGGGAACAATTCACCCCTCCACTTT. The chain has TRBV30 and TRBJ1-6; 7 bases line up with TRBD1. With 5 bases clipped from V and 7 bases from J, the junction kept 8 bases outside the gene matches. CDR3 size: 14 residues. In germline, CDR1 is GTSNPN, CDR2 SVGIG (reference sequence).